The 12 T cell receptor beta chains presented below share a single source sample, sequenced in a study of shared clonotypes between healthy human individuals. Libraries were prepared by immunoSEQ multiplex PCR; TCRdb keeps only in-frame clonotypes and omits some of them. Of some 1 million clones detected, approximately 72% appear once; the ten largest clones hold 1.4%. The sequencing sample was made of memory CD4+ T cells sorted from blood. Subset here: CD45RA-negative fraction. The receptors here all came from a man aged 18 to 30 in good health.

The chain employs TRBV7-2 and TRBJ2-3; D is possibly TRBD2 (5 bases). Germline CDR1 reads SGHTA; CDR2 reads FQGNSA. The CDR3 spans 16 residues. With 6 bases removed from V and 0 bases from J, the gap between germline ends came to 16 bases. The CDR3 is CASRQTPGLSTDTQYF. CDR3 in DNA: TGTGCCAGCAGACAAACCCCAGGACTGAGCACAGATACGCAGTATTTT.

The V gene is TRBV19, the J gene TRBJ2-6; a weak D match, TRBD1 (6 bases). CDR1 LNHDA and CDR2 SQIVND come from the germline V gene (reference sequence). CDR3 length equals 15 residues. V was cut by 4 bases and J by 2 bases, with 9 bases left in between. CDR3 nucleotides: TGTGCCAGTAGTACTACAGGGCCTGGGGCCAACGTCCTGACTTTC. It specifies CASSTTGPGANVLTF.

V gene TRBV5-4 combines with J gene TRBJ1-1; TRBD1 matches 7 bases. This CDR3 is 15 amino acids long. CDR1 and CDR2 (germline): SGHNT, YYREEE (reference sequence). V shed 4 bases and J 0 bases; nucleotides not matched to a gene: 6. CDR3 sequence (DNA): TGTGCCAGCAGCGACGGACAGGTATTGAACACTGAAGCTTTCTTT. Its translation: CASSDGQVLNTEAFF. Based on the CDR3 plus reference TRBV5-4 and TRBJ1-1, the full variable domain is ETGVTQSPTHLIKTRGQQVTLRCSSQSGHNTVSWYQQALGQGPQFIFQYYREEENGRGNFPPRFSGLQFPNYSSELNVNALELDDSALYLCASSDGQVLNTEAFFGQGTRLTVV.

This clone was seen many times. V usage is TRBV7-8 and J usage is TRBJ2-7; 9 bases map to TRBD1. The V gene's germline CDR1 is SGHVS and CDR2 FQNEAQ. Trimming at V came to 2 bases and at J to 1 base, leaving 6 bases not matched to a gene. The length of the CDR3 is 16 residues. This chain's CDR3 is CASSLSGTGTSYEQYF. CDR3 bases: TGTGCCAGCAGCTTATCCGGGACAGGGACTTCCTACGAGCAGTACTTC.

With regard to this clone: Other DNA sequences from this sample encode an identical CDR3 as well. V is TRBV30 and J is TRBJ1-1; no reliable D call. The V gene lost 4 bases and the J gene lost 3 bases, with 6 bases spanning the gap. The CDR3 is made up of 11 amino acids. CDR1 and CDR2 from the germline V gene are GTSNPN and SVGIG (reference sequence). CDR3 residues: CAWMGYTEAFF. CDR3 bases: TGTGCCTGGATGGGTTACACTGAAGCTTTCTTT.

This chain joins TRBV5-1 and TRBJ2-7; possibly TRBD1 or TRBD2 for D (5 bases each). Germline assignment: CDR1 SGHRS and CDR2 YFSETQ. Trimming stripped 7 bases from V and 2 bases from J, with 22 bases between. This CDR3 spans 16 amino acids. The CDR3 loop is CASGAPSGAGAYEQYF. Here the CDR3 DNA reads TGCGCCAGCGGAGCCCCCTCCGGGGCCGGGGCCTACGAGCAGTACTTC.

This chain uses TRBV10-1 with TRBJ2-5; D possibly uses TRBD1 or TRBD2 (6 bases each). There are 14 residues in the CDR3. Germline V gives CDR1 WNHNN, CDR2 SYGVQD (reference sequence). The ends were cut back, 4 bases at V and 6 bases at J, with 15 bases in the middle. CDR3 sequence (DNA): TGCGCCAGCAGTGTCTGGCTAGGGGGGAAGACCCAGTACTTC. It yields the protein CASSVWLGGKTQYF.

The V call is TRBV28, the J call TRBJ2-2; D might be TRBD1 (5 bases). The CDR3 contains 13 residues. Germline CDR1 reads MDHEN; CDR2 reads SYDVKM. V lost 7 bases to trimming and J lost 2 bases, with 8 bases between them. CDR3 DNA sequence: TGTGCCAGCACCGACAGTAACACCGGGGAGCTGTTTTTT. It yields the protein CASTDSNTGELFF.

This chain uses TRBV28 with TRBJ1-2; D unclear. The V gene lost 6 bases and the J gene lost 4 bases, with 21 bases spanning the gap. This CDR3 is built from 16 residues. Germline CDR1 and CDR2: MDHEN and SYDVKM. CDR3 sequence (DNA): TGTGCCAGCAGCCCTTCCGATCGGGGTAGGACCTATGGCTACACCTTC. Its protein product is CASSPSDRGRTYGYTF.

The CDR3 bases are TGTGCCTGGATCTTGAGTAGGGGGGAAGGCTACACCTTC. Translated: CAWILSRGEGYTF. The V and J genes are TRBV30 and TRBJ1-2; perhaps TRBD1 as D (6 bases). Trimming removed 4 bases from V and 8 bases from J, with 17 bases in between. From germline, CDR1 is GTSNPN and CDR2 SVGIG (reference sequence). CDR3 length: 13 residues.

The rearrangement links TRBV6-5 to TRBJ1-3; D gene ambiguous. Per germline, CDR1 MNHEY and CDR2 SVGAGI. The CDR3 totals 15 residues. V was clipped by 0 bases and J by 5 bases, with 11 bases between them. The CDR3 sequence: CASSYSGTARNTIYF. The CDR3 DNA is TGTGCCAGCAGTTACTCGGGAACGGCGAGAAACACCATATATTTT.

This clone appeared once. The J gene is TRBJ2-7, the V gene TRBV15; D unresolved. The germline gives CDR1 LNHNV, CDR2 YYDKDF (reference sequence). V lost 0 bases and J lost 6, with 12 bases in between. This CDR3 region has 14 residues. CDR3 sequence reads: CATSRDLVETEQYF. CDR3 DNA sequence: TGTGCCACCAGCAGAGATCTGGTAGAGACCGAGCAGTACTTC.